The 26 T cell receptor beta chains reported below all come from one sample, sequenced in a study of blood T cells in healthy people across ages. Primers used in a second PCR of about 6 to 11 cycles were a sample-barcoded 5' primer and a J-beta primer mix. One entry per CDR3 protein, called by TCRdb with MiXCR from the 5' RACE reads. Here the sample spans 380,000 or so distinct CDR3 sequences, 45% to 60% being singletons. Specimen: blood. The receptors shown here come from a man between 60 and 70 years old in good health.

V usage is TRBV11-2 and J usage is TRBJ2-1, with TRBD1 matching over 8 bases. Germline V gene sequence: CDR1 SGHAT, CDR2 FQNNGV. V was clipped by 5 bases and J by 10 bases; unmatched bases: 10. The length of the CDR3 is 14 residues. The CDR3 protein is CASSPDRGEREQFF. CDR3 sequence (DNA): TGTGCCAGCAGCCCCGACAGGGGAGAGCGAGAGCAGTTCTTC.

The chain couples TRBV27 to TRBJ2-3, with 8 bases fitting TRBD1. The germline CDR1 and CDR2 sequences are MNHEY and SMNVEV (reference sequence). The CDR3 runs 16 residues. With 2 bases clipped from V and 1 base from J, the junction kept 5 bases outside the gene matches. The CDR3 region has the DNA TGTGCCAGCAGTTTAAGGATGACAGGGGGCACAGATACGCAGTATTTT. Translation: CASSLRMTGGTDTQYF.

The table lists this clonotype with a few counts. The chain uses TRBV21-1 and TRBJ1-5; the table's D call TRBD1 went unverified against the DNA. TRBV21-1 is labeled a pseudogene. CDR3 length: 15 residues. CDR3 amino acids: CASSHRQGPNQPQHF. The CDR3 DNA sequence: TGTGCCAGCAGCCATCGACAGGGACCAAATCAGCCCCAGCATTTT.

A single count supports this clonotype. The junction does not match germline at one end; this may be a read error. This rearrangement joins TRBV7-7 to TRBJ2-1; D is unclear. Germline V CDR1 and CDR2: SSHAT, FNYEAQ (reference sequence). CDR3 length: 14 residues. The CDR3 is CASSSDLGDNEQFF. Here the CDR3 DNA reads TGTGCTAGCAGCTCCGACCTAGGCGACAATGAGCAGTTCTTC.

This clonotype appeared a few times. The chain employs TRBV21-1 and TRBJ1-2. TRBV21-1 is deemed a pseudogene. The CDR3 spans 10 residues. The CDR3 here is CASSAYGYTF. CDR3 nucleotide sequence: TGTGCCAGCAGCGCATATGGCTACACCTTC.

The chain combines TRBV6-1 with TRBJ1-1; unclear D gene. Trimming removed 2 bases from V and 4 bases from J, with 11 bases in between. CDR1 and CDR2 from the germline V gene are MNHNS and SASEGT. This CDR3 spans 14 amino acids. The CDR3 DNA reads TGTGCCAGCAGTGAACGGACCTTGGGCACTGAAGCTTTCTTT. Residues: CASSERTLGTEAFF.

In its sample, this clonotype was seen a few times. The V call is TRBV7-2, the J call TRBJ2-3; D is ambiguous. Germline V lookup: CDR1 SGHTA, CDR2 FQGNSA. V dropped 1 base and J dropped 4 bases, with 6 bases sitting between them. There are 13 residues in the CDR3. CDR3 sequence (DNA): TGTGCCAGCAGCTTAGGTAGCCCAGATACGCAGTATTTT. It specifies CASSLGSPDTQYF.

CDR3 sequence: CASGAGVGYNEQFF. For the CDR3, the DNA is TGTGCCAGCGGGGCGGGAGTAGGGTACAATGAGCAGTTCTTC. The chain uses TRBV2 and TRBJ2-1, with 7 bases aligning to TRBD2. The CDR3 contains 14 residues. Germline V gene data show CDR1 as SNHLY and CDR2 as FYNNEI. Trimming at V came to 8 bases and at J to 4 bases, leaving 8 bases not matched to a gene.

This chain links TRBV12-3 or TRBV12-4 with TRBJ2-3; 8 positions match TRBD2. Losses at the gene ends were 8 bases for V and 3 bases for J; bases not matched to a gene: 10. The CDR3 consists of 15 residues. CDR3 DNA sequence: TGTGCCAGCCTTCATCGGGGGGGGAGGACAGATACGCAGTATTTT. It is translated as CASLHRGGRTDTQYF.

This clonotype has a handful of counts. The V gene is TRBV14, the J gene TRBJ2-7, with 7 bases aligning to TRBD1. This CDR3 comprises 15 residues. Germline V lookup: CDR1 SGHDN, CDR2 FVKESK. Losses at the gene ends were 1 base for V and 6 bases for J; bases not matched to a gene: 9. In DNA form, the CDR3 reads TGTGCCAGCAGCCAAGTAAGAGGGGGCGCGTCCGAGCAGTACTTC. Protein sequence: CASSQVRGGASEQYF.

The chain has TRBV3-1 and TRBJ2-5; a weak D match, TRBD1 (8 bases). Germline lookup yields CDR1 LGHDT and CDR2 YNNKEL (reference sequence). The CDR3 extends over 16 amino acids. Between the trimmed V and J ends, which lost 4 bases and 1 base, there was a span of 16 bases. The CDR3 is CASSPHRGGRQETQYF. DNA for the CDR3: TGTGCCAGCAGCCCCCACAGGGGGGGACGCCAAGAGACCCAGTACTTC.

The chain joins TRBV11-2 to TRBJ2-7; 7 bases are shared with TRBD1. Germline CDR1 SGHAT, CDR2 FQNNGV. The CDR3 loop spans 15 amino acids. V lost 5 bases and J lost 2; bases outside the gene matches: 9. This CDR3 reads CASSHTGVETYEQYF. The CDR3 nucleotides are TGTGCCAGCAGCCATACAGGGGTTGAAACCTACGAGCAGTACTTC.

This clonotype appeared once. The chain couples TRBV19 to TRBJ1-2; perhaps TRBD1 as D (6 bases). Trimming took 6 bases from V and 8 from J, leaving 13 bases between them. The germline CDR1 and CDR2 sequences are LNHDA and SQIVND (reference sequence). This CDR3 is 12 amino acids long. As DNA, the CDR3 is TGTGCCAGTAGCCGCCTTACAGGGGGCTACACCTTC. As protein: CASSRLTGGYTF.

This chain joins TRBV20-1 and TRBJ2-7; the D is unclear. V lost 0 bases to trimming and J lost 6 bases, with 18 bases between them. This CDR3 spans 15 amino acids. The germline CDR1 and CDR2 sequences are DFQATT and SNEGSKA (reference sequence). The CDR3 sequence: CSARDLTLSVVEQYF. Written as DNA, the CDR3 is TGCAGTGCTAGAGATCTCACCCTCTCCGTCGTCGAGCAGTACTTC.

This clonotype was detected only a few times. The chain links TRBV9 to TRBJ2-7, with D perhaps being TRBD1 or TRBD2 (5 bases each). Trimming took 3 bases from V and 6 from J, leaving 19 bases between them. CDR1 and CDR2 (germline): SGDLS, YYNGEE. The CDR3 spans 15 residues. CDR3 amino acids: CASSAAGATVGEQYF. The DNA of the CDR3 is TGTGCCAGCAGCGCTGCCGGGGCGACAGTAGGCGAGCAGTACTTC. Using reference TRBV9 and TRBJ2-7 for the parts outside the CDR3, the full variable domain is DSGVTQTPKHLITATGQRVTLRCSPRSGDLSVYWYQQSLDQGLQFLIQYYNGEERAKGNILERFSAQQFPDLHSELNLSSLELGDSALYFCASSAAGATVGEQYFGPGTRLTVT.

The chain recombines TRBV6-5 with TRBJ2-5, with D perhaps matching TRBD1 (5 bases). Deletions cut 3 bases from V and 5 bases from J, with 16 bases between. Per the germline V gene, CDR1 is MNHEY and CDR2 is SVGAGI. The length of the CDR3 is 15 residues. CDR3 sequence reads: CASSYKAGKSETQYF. In DNA form, the CDR3 reads TGTGCCAGCAGTTATAAGGCAGGGAAGAGTGAGACCCAGTACTTC.

The chain links TRBV12-5 to TRBJ2-4; D is possibly TRBD1 (6 bases). The tail of the sequence fits TRBJ2-5 better, so the J call may be wrong. The germline gives CDR1 LGHNT, CDR2 FRNRAP. The CDR3 spans 15 residues. Here the CDR3 DNA reads TGTGCTAGTGGTTTGGTACCGGGACAACAAGAGACCCAGTACTTC. Translating gives CASGLVPGQQETQYF.

The gene calls are TRBV3-1 and TRBJ2-6; tentatively, D is TRBD2 (5 bases). Per the germline V gene, CDR1 is LGHDT and CDR2 is YNNKEL (reference sequence). The CDR3 has 18 residues. Trimming removed 0 bases at V and 0 bases at J, with 12 bases between. This chain's CDR3 is CASSQDLLAGSGANVLTF. CDR3 sequence (DNA): TGTGCCAGCAGCCAAGATTTACTGGCGGGCTCTGGGGCCAACGTCCTGACTTTC. Together with reference TRBV3-1 and TRBJ2-6, the CDR3 gives the full variable domain: DTAVSQTPKYLVTQMGNDKSIKCEQNLGHDTMYWYKQDSKKFLKIMFSYNNKELIINETVPNRFSPKSPDKAHLNLHINSLELGDSAVYFCASSQDLLAGSGANVLTFGAGSRLTVL.

In this sample, this clonotype turned up a few times. The chain has TRBV27 and TRBJ2-7; TRBD2 aligns across 12 bases. The junction had 11 bases not matched to a gene; V was cut back by 5 bases and J by 3 bases. This CDR3 comprises 17 residues. Germline loops: CDR1 MNHEY, CDR2 SMNVEV (reference sequence). The CDR3 reads CASSTRTSGDGLYEQYF. The CDR3 DNA sequence: TGTGCCAGCAGTACTCGGACTAGCGGGGATGGACTCTACGAGCAGTACTTC.

The chain links TRBV28 to TRBJ2-5; 7 bases are a match to TRBD1. V was pared by 3 bases and J by 2 bases, with 3 bases of the junction left unmatched. CDR1 and CDR2 from the germline V gene are MDHEN and SYDVKM. CDR3 length: 14 residues. CDR3 residues: CASSLDRPQETQYF. The CDR3 DNA is TGTGCCAGCAGTTTGGACAGGCCACAAGAGACCCAGTACTTC. The variable domain in full, completed from reference TRBV28 and TRBJ2-5, reads DVKVTQSSRYLVKRTGEKVFLECVQDMDHENMFWYRQDPGLGLRLIYFSYDVKMKEKGDIPEGYSVSREKKERFSLILESASTNQTSMYLCASSLDRPQETQYFGPGTRLLVL.

Here the CDR3 DNA reads TGCGCCAGCAGCCAAGATCGGGACAGGGGGCTTTGGAATGAGCAGTTCTTC. Translating it yields CASSQDRDRGLWNEQFF. The chain carries TRBV4-3 and TRBJ2-1; 12 nucleotides agree with TRBD1. From germline, CDR1 is LGHNA and CDR2 YSLEER. Trimming cost V 0 bases and J 7 bases; bases outside gene matches: 7. This CDR3 spans 17 amino acids.

This chain links TRBV6-5 with TRBJ2-6, with D uncertain. This CDR3 has 14 amino acids. Germline V lookup: CDR1 MNHEY, CDR2 SVGAGI. The V gene lost 7 bases and the J gene lost 0 bases, with 7 bases spanning the gap. The CDR3, as DNA: TGTGCCAGCACCAAATACTCTGGGGCCAACGTCCTGACTTTC. Its translation is CASTKYSGANVLTF.

This clonotype occurred a few times. The chain uses TRBV5-1 and TRBJ2-6, with a weak D call TRBD2 (5 bases). The CDR3 extends over 15 amino acids. The germline gives CDR1 SGHRS, CDR2 YFSETQ. Trimming left V 3 bases short and J 2 bases short, with 9 bases between. The CDR3 loop reads CASSYRGTGANVLTF. The DNA of the CDR3 is TGCGCCAGCAGCTACCGGGGTACTGGGGCCAACGTCCTGACTTTC. Complete variable domain (other parts from reference TRBV5-1 and TRBJ2-6): KAGVTQTPRYLIKTRGQQVTLSCSPISGHRSVSWYQQTPGQGLQFLFEYFSETQRNKGNFPGRFSGRQFSNSRSEMNVSTLELGDSALYLCASSYRGTGANVLTFGAGSRLTVL.

V is TRBV29-1 and J is TRBJ1-1; perhaps TRBD1 as D (5 bases). V lost 2 bases to trimming and J lost 7 bases, with 14 bases between them. Germline V gives CDR1 SQVTM, CDR2 ANQGSEA. The CDR3 sequence is 13 residues long. The CDR3 spells CSVECQGYDEAFF. The CDR3, as DNA: TGCAGCGTTGAATGCCAGGGATACGATGAAGCTTTCTTT.

The chain joins TRBV7-2 to TRBJ2-2; no firm D call. Trimming took 2 bases from V and 7 from J, leaving 8 bases between them. CDR3 size: 13 residues. The germline gives CDR1 SGHTA, CDR2 FQGNSA. In DNA, the CDR3 is TGTGCCAGCAGCTTAATAGGCGGCGGGGAGCTGTTTTTT. It specifies CASSLIGGGELFF.

The chain has TRBV7-2 and TRBJ1-1; D is uncertain. Per the germline V gene, CDR1 is SGHTA and CDR2 is FQGNSA. The CDR3 spans 14 residues. V was shortened by 5 bases and J by 4 bases, with 14 bases between the two germline ends. CDR3 bases: TGTGCCAGCAGCGGGCGATCGCAAGTCACTGAAGCTTTCTTT. Its protein is CASSGRSQVTEAFF.